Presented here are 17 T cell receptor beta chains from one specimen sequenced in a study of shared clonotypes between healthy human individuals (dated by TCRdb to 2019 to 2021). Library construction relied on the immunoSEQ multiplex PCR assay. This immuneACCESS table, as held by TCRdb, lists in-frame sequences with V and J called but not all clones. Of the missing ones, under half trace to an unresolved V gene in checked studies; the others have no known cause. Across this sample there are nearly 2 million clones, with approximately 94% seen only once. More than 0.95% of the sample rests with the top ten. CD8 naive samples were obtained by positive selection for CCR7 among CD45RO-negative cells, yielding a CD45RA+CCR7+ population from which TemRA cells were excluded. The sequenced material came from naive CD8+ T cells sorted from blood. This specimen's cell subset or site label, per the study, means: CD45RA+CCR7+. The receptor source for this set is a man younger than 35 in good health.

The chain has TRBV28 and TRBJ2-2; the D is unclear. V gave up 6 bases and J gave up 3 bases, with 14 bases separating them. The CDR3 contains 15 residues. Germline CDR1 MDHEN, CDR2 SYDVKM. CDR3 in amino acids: CASSRTLPYTGELFF. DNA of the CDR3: TGTGCCAGCAGCAGGACCCTCCCCTACACCGGGGAGCTGTTTTTT.

CDR3 residues: CASSQEVREEGTEAFF. The CDR3 DNA follows: TGCGCCAGCAGCCAAGAAGTCAGGGAAGAGGGCACTGAAGCTTTCTTT. This rearrangement joins TRBV4-1 to TRBJ1-1, with D perhaps TRBD1 (5 bases). Per germline, CDR1 MGHRA and CDR2 YSYEKL. V was trimmed by 0 bases and J by 4 bases, leaving 15 bases between them. The CDR3 has 16 amino acids.

The CDR3 DNA reads TGTGCCAGCAGCTTAGAAGCAGGAGGCCTCGGGAGGAACTATGGCTACACCTTC. Protein sequence: CASSLEAGGLGRNYGYTF. The chain recombines TRBV11-2 with TRBJ1-2; D remains ambiguous. Trimming removed 0 bases at V and 2 bases at J, with 19 bases between. Germline CDR1 reads SGHAT; CDR2 reads FQNNGV. The CDR3 length is 18 residues.

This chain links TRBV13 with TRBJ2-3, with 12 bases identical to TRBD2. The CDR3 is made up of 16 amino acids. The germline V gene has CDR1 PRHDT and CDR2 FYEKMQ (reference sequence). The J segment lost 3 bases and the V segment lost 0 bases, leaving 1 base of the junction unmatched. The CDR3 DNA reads TGTGCCAGCAGCTTAGGAGGGACTAGCGGGACAGATACGCAGTATTTT. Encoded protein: CASSLGGTSGTDTQYF.

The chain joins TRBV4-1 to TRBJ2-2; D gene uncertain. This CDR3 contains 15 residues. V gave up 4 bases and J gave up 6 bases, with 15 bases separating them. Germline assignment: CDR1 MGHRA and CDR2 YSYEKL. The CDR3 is CASSRAWAMSGELFF. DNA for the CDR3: TGCGCCAGCAGCCGCGCATGGGCTATGTCCGGGGAGCTGTTTTTT.

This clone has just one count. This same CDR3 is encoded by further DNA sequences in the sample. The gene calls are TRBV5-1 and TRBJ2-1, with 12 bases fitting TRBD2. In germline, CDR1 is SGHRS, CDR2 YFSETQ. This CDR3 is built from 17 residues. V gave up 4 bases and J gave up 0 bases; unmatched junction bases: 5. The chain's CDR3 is CASSLGLAGSSYNEQFF. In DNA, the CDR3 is TGCGCCAGCAGCCTCGGACTAGCGGGGAGCTCCTACAATGAGCAGTTCTTC.

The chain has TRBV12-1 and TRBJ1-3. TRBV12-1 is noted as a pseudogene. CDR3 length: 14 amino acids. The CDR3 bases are TGTGCCAGCAGCCTGGGATCCGGTGGAAACACCATATATTTT. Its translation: CASSLGSGGNTIYF.

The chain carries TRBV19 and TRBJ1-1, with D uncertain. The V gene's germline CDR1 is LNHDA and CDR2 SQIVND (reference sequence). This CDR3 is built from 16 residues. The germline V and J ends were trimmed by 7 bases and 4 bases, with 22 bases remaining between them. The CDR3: CASTPSLGSMTTEAFF. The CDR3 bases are TGTGCCAGTACCCCCAGCCTGGGTTCCATGACCACTGAAGCTTTCTTT.

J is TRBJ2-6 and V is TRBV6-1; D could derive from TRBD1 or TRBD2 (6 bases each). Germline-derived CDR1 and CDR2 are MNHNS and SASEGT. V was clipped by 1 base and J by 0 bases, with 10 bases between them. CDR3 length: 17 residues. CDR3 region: CASSEEGGTSGANVLTF. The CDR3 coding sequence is TGTGCCAGCAGTGAAGAAGGGGGGACCTCTGGGGCCAACGTCCTGACTTTC.

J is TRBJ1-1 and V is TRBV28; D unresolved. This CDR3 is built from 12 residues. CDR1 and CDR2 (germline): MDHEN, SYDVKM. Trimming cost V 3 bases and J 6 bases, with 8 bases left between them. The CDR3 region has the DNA TGTGCCAGCAGTTTCCCTGGTCCTGAAGCTTTCTTT. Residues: CASSFPGPEAFF.

CDR3 DNA: TGTGCCAGCAGTTACTCGATCCAAGCGGGCTACAATGAGCAGTTCTTC. Translated: CASSYSIQAGYNEQFF. The chain joins TRBV6-6 to TRBJ2-1; perhaps TRBD2 as D (6 bases). This CDR3 is 16 amino acids long. V lost 0 bases and J 3 bases, leaving 12 bases between the germline ends. CDR1 is MNHNY and CDR2 is SVGAGI in the germline V gene (reference sequence).

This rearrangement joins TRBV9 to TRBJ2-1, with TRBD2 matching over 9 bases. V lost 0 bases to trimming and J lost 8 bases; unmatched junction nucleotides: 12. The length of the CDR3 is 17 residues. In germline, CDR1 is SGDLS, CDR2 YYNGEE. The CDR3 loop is CASSVALAGGPDDEQFF. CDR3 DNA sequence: TGTGCCAGCAGCGTAGCCTTGGCGGGGGGGCCGGATGATGAGCAGTTCTTC.

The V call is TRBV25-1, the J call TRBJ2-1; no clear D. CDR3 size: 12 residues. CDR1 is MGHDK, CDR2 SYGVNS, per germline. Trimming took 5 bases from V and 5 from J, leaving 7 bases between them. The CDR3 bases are TGTGCCAGCAGTCTGGGGAACAATGAGCAGTTCTTC. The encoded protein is CASSLGNNEQFF.

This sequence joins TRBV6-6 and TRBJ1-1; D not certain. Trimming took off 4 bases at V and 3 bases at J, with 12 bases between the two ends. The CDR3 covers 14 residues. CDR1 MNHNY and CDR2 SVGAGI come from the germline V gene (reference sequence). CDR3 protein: CASSSMWGDTEAFF. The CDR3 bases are TGTGCCAGCAGTTCGATGTGGGGTGACACTGAAGCTTTCTTT.

CDR3 loop: CASTQDSYEQYF. DNA of the CDR3: TGTGCCAGCACTCAGGATTCCTACGAGCAGTACTTC. The chain employs TRBV2 and TRBJ2-7, with no clear D. Germline values: CDR1 SNHLY, CDR2 FYNNEI. The V end was cut by 7 bases, the J end by 1 base, with 8 bases between. The CDR3 consists of 12 residues.

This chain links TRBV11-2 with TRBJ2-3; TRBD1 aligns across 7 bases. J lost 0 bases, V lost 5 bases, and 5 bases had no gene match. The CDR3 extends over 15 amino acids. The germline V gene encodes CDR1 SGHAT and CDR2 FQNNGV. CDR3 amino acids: CASSQWDSSTDTQYF. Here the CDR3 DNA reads TGTGCCAGCAGCCAGTGGGACAGTAGCACAGATACGCAGTATTTT.

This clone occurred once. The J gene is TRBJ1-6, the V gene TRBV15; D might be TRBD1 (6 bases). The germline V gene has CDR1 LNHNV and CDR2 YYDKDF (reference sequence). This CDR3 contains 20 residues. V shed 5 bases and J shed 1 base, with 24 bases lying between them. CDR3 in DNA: TGTGCCACCAGCGGCCCGGGACACCCCGAGACTAGTTCCTATAATTCACCCCTCCACTTT. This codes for CATSGPGHPETSSYNSPLHF.